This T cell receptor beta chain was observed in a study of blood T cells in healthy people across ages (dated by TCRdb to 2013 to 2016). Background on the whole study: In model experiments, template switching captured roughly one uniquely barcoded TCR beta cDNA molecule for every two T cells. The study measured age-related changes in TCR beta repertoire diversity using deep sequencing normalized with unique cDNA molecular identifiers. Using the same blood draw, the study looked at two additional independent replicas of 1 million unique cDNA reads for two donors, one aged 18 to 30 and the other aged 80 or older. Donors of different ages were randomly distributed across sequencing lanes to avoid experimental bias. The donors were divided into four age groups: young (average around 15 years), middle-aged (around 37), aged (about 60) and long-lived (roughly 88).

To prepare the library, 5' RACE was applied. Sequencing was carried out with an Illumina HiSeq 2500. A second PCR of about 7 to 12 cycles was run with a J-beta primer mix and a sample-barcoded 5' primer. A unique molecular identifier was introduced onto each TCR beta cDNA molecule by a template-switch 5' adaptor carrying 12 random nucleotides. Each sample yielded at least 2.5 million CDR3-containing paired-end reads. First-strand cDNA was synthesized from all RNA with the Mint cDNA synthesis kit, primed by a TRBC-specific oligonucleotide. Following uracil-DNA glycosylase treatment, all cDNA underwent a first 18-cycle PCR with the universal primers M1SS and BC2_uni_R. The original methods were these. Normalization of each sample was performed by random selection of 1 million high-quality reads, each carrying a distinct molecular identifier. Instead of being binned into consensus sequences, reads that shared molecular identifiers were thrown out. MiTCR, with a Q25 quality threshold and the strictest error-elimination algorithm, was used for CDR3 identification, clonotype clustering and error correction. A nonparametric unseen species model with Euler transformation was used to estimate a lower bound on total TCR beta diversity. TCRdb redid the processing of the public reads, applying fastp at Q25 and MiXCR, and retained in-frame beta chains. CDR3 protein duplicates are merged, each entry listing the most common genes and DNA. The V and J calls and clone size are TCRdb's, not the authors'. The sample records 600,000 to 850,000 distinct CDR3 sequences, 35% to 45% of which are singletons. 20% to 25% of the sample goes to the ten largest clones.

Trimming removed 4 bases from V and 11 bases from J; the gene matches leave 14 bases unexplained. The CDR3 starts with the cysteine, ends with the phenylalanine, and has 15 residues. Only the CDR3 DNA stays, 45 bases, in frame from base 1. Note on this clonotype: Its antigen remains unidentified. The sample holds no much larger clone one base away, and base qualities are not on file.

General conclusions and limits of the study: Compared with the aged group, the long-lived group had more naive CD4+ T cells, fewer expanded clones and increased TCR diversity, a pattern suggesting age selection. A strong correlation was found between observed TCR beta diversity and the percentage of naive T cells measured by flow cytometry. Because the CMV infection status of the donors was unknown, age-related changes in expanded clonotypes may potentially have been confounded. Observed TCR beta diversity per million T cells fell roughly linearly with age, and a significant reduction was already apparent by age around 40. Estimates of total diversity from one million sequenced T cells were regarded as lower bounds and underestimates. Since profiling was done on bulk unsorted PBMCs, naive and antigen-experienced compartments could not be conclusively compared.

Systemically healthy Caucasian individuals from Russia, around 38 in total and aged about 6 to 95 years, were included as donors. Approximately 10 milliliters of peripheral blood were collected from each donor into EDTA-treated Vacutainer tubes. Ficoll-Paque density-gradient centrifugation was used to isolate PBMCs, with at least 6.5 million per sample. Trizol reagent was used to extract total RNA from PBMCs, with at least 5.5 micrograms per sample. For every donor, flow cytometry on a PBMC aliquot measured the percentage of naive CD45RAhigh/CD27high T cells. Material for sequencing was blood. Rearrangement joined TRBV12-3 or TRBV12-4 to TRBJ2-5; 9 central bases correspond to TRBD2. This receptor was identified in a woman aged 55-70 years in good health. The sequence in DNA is TGTGCCAGCAGTTCGACTAGCGGAGCCCCAAGAGGGCAGTACTTC. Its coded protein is CASSSTSGAPRGQYF.